This paragraph covers one T cell receptor (beta chain) sequence. Its recognized antigen is unknown. No qualities accompany the bases; no much larger clone lies one base away. Germline trimming amounts to 3 bases on V and 6 bases on J, with 10 as the count of junction bases outside the gene matches. According to the germline V gene, CDR1 reads KGHDR and CDR2 reads SFDVKD. Spanning cysteine to phenylalanine, the CDR3 consists of 15 amino acids. Here the CDR3 DNA is all that survives: 45 bases in frame from base 1. These data come from a study of blood T cells in healthy people across ages (dated by TCRdb to the mid-2010s). Background for the entire study: Template switching captured roughly one uniquely barcoded TCR beta cDNA molecule per two T cells in model experiments. Age-related changes in TCR beta repertoire diversity were measured in the study by deep sequencing normalized with unique cDNA molecular identifiers. Donors were grouped into four age groups: young (average roughly 16 years), middle-aged (39), aged (about 60) and long-lived (82). Donors of different ages were randomly distributed across sequencing lanes to avoid experimental bias. Two additional independent replicas of 1 million unique cDNA reads from the same blood draw were analyzed for two donors (one aged 18 to 30 and one aged 80 or older). Broad study findings and their caveats: Conclusive comparison of naive and antigen-experienced compartments was prevented by the profiling of bulk unsorted PBMCs. Estimates of total diversity based on one million sequenced T cells were regarded as lower bounds and as underestimates. There was a strong correlation between observed TCR beta diversity and the percentage of naive T cells measured by flow cytometry. Because donor CMV infection status was unknown, age-related changes in expanded clonotypes were potentially confounded. Compared with the aged group, the long-lived group had more naive CD4+ T cells, fewer expanded clones and increased TCR diversity, a pattern suggesting age selection. As age increased, observed TCR beta diversity per million T cells dropped in a roughly linear way, and a significant reduction was already evident by age about 36.

The library was built by means of 5' RACE. This sample was sequenced with an Illumina HiSeq 2500. A second roughly 6 to 12 cycle PCR used a sample-barcoded 5' primer and a J-beta primer mix. Each TCR beta cDNA molecule received a unique molecular identifier from a template-switch 5' adaptor carrying 12 random nucleotides. Each sample yielded at least 3 million CDR3-containing paired-end reads. First-strand cDNA synthesis was performed from all RNA using the Mint cDNA synthesis kit, with priming by a TRBC-specific oligonucleotide. Following uracil-DNA glycosylase treatment, all cDNA underwent a first 18-cycle PCR with the universal primers M1SS and BC2_uni_R. In the source study's methods: Each sample was normalized by randomly selecting 1 million high-quality reads, each carrying a distinct molecular identifier. Instead of being binned into consensus sequences, reads that shared molecular identifiers were thrown out. MiTCR, set to a Q25 quality threshold and the strictest error-elimination algorithm, was used for CDR3 identification, clonotype clustering and error correction. A nonparametric unseen species model with Euler transformation was used to estimate a lower bound on total TCR beta diversity. The public reads were quality trimmed at Q25 with fastp and then assembled into clones with MiXCR by TCRdb, keeping productive beta chains. Duplicate CDR3 protein sequences are folded into a single record with the most common DNA and genes. These V and J calls rely on TCRdb rather than the paper's analysis. A total of hundreds of thousands of distinct CDR3 sequences appear in this sample, more than 40% of them only once. Roughly 30% of the sample is taken by the ten largest.

The approximately 41 donors, aged 6 to 90 years, were systemically healthy Caucasian individuals from Russia. Roughly 9.5 milliliters of peripheral blood were drawn from each donor into EDTA-treated Vacutainer tubes. Ficoll-Paque density-gradient centrifugation was used to isolate PBMCs, with at least 6.5 million per sample. Total RNA, at least 6 micrograms per sample, was extracted from PBMCs with Trizol reagent. For every donor, flow cytometry on a PBMC aliquot measured the percentage of naive CD45RAhigh/CD27high T cells. Source material: blood. This clonotype was obtained from an older woman in good health. Recombination connected TRBV24-1 to TRBJ2-7; 7 central nucleotides agree with TRBD1. The nucleotide sequence reads TGTGCCACCAGTGATCGACAGGGACAGTCGAGCGAGCAGTACTTC. This yields the protein CATSDRQGQSSEQYF.